This T cell receptor (beta chain) derives from a study of beta chain features in type 1 diabetes. Expressed TCRB transcripts got sequenced, as all isolated RNA was reverse transcribed. Sequencing produced, on average, approximately 1.01 million reads for the stem cell-like memory T cell samples. This table comes from immunoSEQ multiplex PCR, and its TCRdb copy is limited to in-frame clones, with some not included. The table includes more than 85,000 clones, less than 40% detected once. CD4+ cells of the naive, central memory, regulatory and stem cell-like memory types were sorted via CD45RO/CCR7/CD25/CD127/CD95/CD27. The CDR3 is 11 residues long. V was shortened by 4 bases and J by 6 bases, with 3 bases between the two germline ends. The V gene's germline CDR1 is MNHEY and CDR2 SMNVEV (reference sequence).

The clonotype was recovered from a woman aged 18-29 years in good health. V is TRBV27 and J is TRBJ2-2; D is unclear. The sequenced sample consisted of stem cell memory CD4+ T cells from blood. As DNA, the CDR3 is TGTGCCAGCAGTTCCGCCGGGGAGCTGTTTTTT. Translating it yields CASSSAGELFF.